These 30 T cell receptor beta chains share one sample of origin, sequenced in a study of blood T cells in healthy people across ages. Using a J-beta primer mix together with a sample-barcoded 5' primer, a second PCR was run for 7 to 11 cycles. Each CDR3 protein is one row after TCRdb ran MiXCR on the 5' RACE reads. The table has 600,000 or so distinct CDR3 sequences, 45% to 55% seen once. The sequenced sample was blood. Receptor source: an older man in good health.

The J gene is TRBJ2-5, the V gene TRBV18; TRBD1 agrees at 8 bases. CDR1 KGHSH and CDR2 LQKENI come from the germline V gene. V lost 3 bases to trimming and J lost 1 base; unmatched junction nucleotides: 7. The CDR3 is 16 residues long. The CDR3 DNA follows: TGTGCCAGCTCACCGGTCGGAGGACAGGGCCAAGAGACCCAGTACTTC. This encodes CASSPVGGQGQETQYF.

This chain uses TRBV29-1 with TRBJ2-2, with D possibly TRBD2 on 5 matching bases. There are 14 residues in the CDR3. The germline V and J ends were trimmed by 1 base and 7 bases, with 13 bases remaining between them. CDR1 is SQVTM and CDR2 is ANQGSEA in the germline V gene. The CDR3 DNA follows: TGCAGCGTTGAAGGGAGGACTGCCAGCGGGGAGCTGTTTTTT. This codes for CSVEGRTASGELFF.

The J gene is TRBJ2-1, the V gene TRBV7-2; 9 bases match TRBD2. Germline V gives CDR1 SGHTA, CDR2 FQGNSA. V lost 6 bases and J lost 11; bases outside the gene matches: 8. This CDR3 spans 13 amino acids. CDR3 region: CASRSSGNGKQFF. The CDR3 region has the DNA TGTGCCAGCAGGTCTAGCGGGAACGGGAAGCAGTTCTTC.

This rearrangement joins TRBV2 to TRBJ2-1; TRBD1 matches at 10 bases. The V and J ends lost 4 bases and 4 bases, in that order; junction bases with no gene match: 4. The CDR3 runs to 15 residues. Germline CDR1 and CDR2: SNHLY and FYNNEI. The chain's CDR3 is CASSGTGGAYNEQFF. The DNA for the CDR3 is TGTGCCAGCAGTGGGACAGGGGGTGCATACAATGAGCAGTTCTTC.

This clonotype was counted at least ten times. The gene calls are TRBV6-5 and TRBJ1-4; no firm D call. V lost 0 bases and J lost 7, with 9 bases in between. The CDR3 has 14 residues. CDR1 is MNHEY and CDR2 is SVGAGI in the germline V gene. The CDR3 reads CASSYSTGSEKLFF. CDR3 nucleotides: TGTGCCAGCAGTTACTCGACGGGTTCTGAAAAACTGTTTTTT.

This clonotype has a count of ten or more. The chain carries TRBV6-5 and TRBJ2-1; D not certain. The V end was cut by 4 bases, the J end by 5 bases, with 9 bases between. The CDR3 sequence is 13 residues long. In germline, CDR1 is MNHEY, CDR2 SVGAGI. CDR3 coding DNA: TGTGCCAGCAGTTCGTACGAGAACAATGAGCAGTTCTTC. This codes for CASSSYENNEQFF.

The chain uses TRBV12-5 and TRBJ1-4; D is unclear. The germline V gene encodes CDR1 LGHNT and CDR2 FRNRAP. Between the trimmed V and J ends, which lost 3 bases and 8 bases, there was a span of 22 bases. The length of the CDR3 is 17 residues. The CDR3, as DNA: TGTGCTAGTGGTTTCACCTCTAAAATCGGGGATGAGGAAAAACTGTTTTTT. Translation gives CASGFTSKIGDEEKLFF. Combining the CDR3 with reference TRBV12-5 and TRBJ1-4 gives the whole variable domain DARVTQTPRHKVTEMGQEVTMRCQPILGHNTVFWYRQTMMQGLELLAYFRNRAPLDDSGMPKDRFSAEMPDATLATLKIQPSEPRDSAVYFCASGFTSKIGDEEKLFFGSGTQLSVL.

This clonotype was seen only a few times. The chain uses TRBV7-2 and TRBJ2-4; D tentatively reads TRBD1 or TRBD2 (6 bases each). Germline lookup yields CDR1 SGHTA and CDR2 FQGNSA. V lost 2 bases and J lost 0, with 14 bases in between. This CDR3 has 17 amino acids. CDR3 DNA sequence: TGTGCCAGCAGCTTAAGGCGGGACACCCTAGCCAAAAACATTCAGTACTTC. Residues: CASSLRRDTLAKNIQYF.

The chain employs TRBV15 and TRBJ2-7; D uncertain. Trimming cost V 2 bases and J 0 bases, with 11 bases left between them. Germline values: CDR1 LNHNV, CDR2 YYDKDF (reference sequence). The CDR3 is 15 residues long. The CDR3 loop reads CATSRSDSLSYEQYF. The DNA for the CDR3 is TGTGCCACCAGCAGATCAGACTCTCTCTCCTACGAGCAGTACTTC.

A few counts support this clonotype. This sequence joins TRBV7-2 and TRBJ2-2; D is ambiguous. CDR3 length: 15 residues. V lost 4 bases, J lost 6 bases, and 15 bases lay in between. Germline CDR1 and CDR2: SGHTA and FQGNSA. In DNA, the CDR3 is TGTGCCAGCAGCTGGGCCGTAAGCTTCGCCGGGGAGCTGTTTTTT. Translation gives CASSWAVSFAGELFF.

This clonotype was detected ten times or more. The V call is TRBV6-5, the J call TRBJ2-5; D is possibly TRBD1 (6 bases). CDR3 length: 16 residues. The V gene lost 1 base and the J gene lost 5 bases, with 17 bases spanning the gap. Germline assignment: CDR1 MNHEY and CDR2 SVGAGI. CDR3 protein: CASSYWSGVGRETQYF. For the CDR3, the DNA is TGTGCCAGCAGTTACTGGTCAGGGGTAGGTCGGGAGACCCAGTACTTC.

The sample holds a few counts of this clonotype. The chain uses TRBV7-2 and TRBJ2-7; possible D gene TRBD1, 6 bases. V lost 1 base and J 6 bases, leaving 13 bases between the germline ends. Germline CDR1 is SGHTA and CDR2 is FQGNSA. The CDR3 covers 14 residues. The CDR3 region is CASSLGQVQGEQYF. As DNA, the CDR3 is TGTGCCAGCAGCTTAGGACAGGTTCAGGGCGAGCAGTACTTC.

J is TRBJ2-3 and V is TRBV20-1, with TRBD2 identical over 9 bases. V lost 2 bases to trimming and J lost 4 bases; unmatched junction nucleotides: 7. The CDR3 has 15 residues. Germline CDR1 and CDR2: DFQATT and SNEGSKA (reference sequence). CDR3 region: CSARRAGGPPDTQYF. DNA for the CDR3: TGCAGTGCTAGAAGGGCGGGAGGGCCCCCAGATACGCAGTATTTT.

This clonotype was seen many times. The chain employs TRBV7-9 and TRBJ2-7; 8 bases map to TRBD1. Germline V gives CDR1 SEHNR, CDR2 FQNEAQ (reference sequence). There are 16 residues in the CDR3. Trimming took 6 bases from V and 0 from J; bases not matched to a gene: 10. The CDR3 region is CASSPDRAKGSYEQYF. CDR3 nucleotides: TGTGCCAGCAGTCCGGACAGGGCCAAAGGCTCCTACGAGCAGTACTTC.

CDR3 sequence reads: CASSQSRQDTYEQYF. For the CDR3, the DNA is TGTGCCAGCAGCCAAAGCCGCCAGGACACCTACGAGCAGTACTTC. The gene calls are TRBV4-2 and TRBJ2-7; possibly TRBD1 for D (5 bases). Germline-derived CDR1 and CDR2 are LGHNA and YNFKEQ. CDR3 length equals 15 residues. Trimming stripped 2 bases from V and 2 bases from J, with 13 bases between.

The gene calls are TRBV12-3 or TRBV12-4 and TRBJ2-1; the match to TRBD1 covers 11 bases. This CDR3 is 14 amino acids long. V lost 7 bases and J lost 10; bases outside the gene matches: 9. CDR3 residues: CASIPGQGACEQFF. The CDR3 coding sequence is TGTGCCAGCATCCCAGGACAGGGGGCGTGCGAGCAGTTCTTC.

This clonotype was picked up many times. This chain connects TRBV7-9 to TRBJ2-5; 11 bases line up with TRBD2. This CDR3 comprises 17 residues. J was trimmed by 5 bases and V by 3 bases; bases with no gene match: 11. CDR1 SEHNR and CDR2 FQNEAQ come from the germline V gene (reference sequence). The CDR3 DNA follows: TGTGCCAGCAGCTTCCAGCACCTAGCGGGAGGCTCGGAGACCCAGTACTTC. Its translation is CASSFQHLAGGSETQYF.

A word on this clonotype: A much larger clone sits a single nucleotide away, making a read error possible. This chain joins TRBV6-5 and TRBJ1-1; tentatively, D is TRBD1 (5 bases). Trimming took 6 bases from V and 6 from J, leaving 17 bases between them. Germline assignment: CDR1 MNHEY and CDR2 SVGAGI. The CDR3 is 14 residues long. The CDR3 DNA sequence: TGTGCCAGCAGCCCCCCCGCCAGGGTCGCTGAAGCTTTCTTT. Translating gives CASSPPARVAEAFF.

There are many counts of this clonotype. This chain joins TRBV6-6 and TRBJ2-3; D is unclear. The CDR3 runs 15 residues. Germline V gene lookup returns CDR1 MNHNY and CDR2 SVGAGI (reference sequence). V lost 7 bases and J lost 8, with 22 bases in between. The CDR3 DNA is TGTGCCAGCACCCAACAGCCTCCTAGGCACGCTACGCAGTATTTT. It is translated as CASTQQPPRHATQYF.

V is TRBV7-2 and J is TRBJ2-1; 9 bases are shared with TRBD2. Trimming at V came to 7 bases and at J to 4 bases, leaving 11 bases not matched to a gene. The CDR3 sequence is 16 residues long. The V gene's germline CDR1 is SGHTA and CDR2 FQGNSA. The CDR3 nucleotides read TGTGCCAGCACCATAGGGGGTAGCGGGAGTTACAATGAGCAGTTCTTC. Residues: CASTIGGSGSYNEQFF.

The CDR3 DNA follows: TGTGCCAGCAGCTTAGTACCGTCGGGGTCCCTAAGTGGGGCCAACGTCCTGACTTTC. It codes for CASSLVPSGSLSGANVLTF. J is TRBJ2-6 and V is TRBV11-2, with D possibly being TRBD2 (5 bases). The germline CDR1 and CDR2 sequences are SGHAT and FQNNGV. CDR3 size: 19 residues. V lost 1 base and J lost 3, with 19 bases in between.

This clonotype turned up a few times. V and J are TRBV7-3 and TRBJ2-3; 9 nucleotides agree with TRBD1. The J segment lost 4 bases and the V segment lost 4 bases, leaving 3 bases of the junction unmatched. Germline CDR1 and CDR2: SGHTA and FQGTGA. The CDR3 runs to 14 residues. For the CDR3, the DNA is TGTGCCAGCAGCTCTCGGACAGGGGCAGATACGCAGTATTTT. Encoded protein: CASSSRTGADTQYF.

The rearrangement joins TRBV12-3 or TRBV12-4 to TRBJ2-4; 10 bases fit TRBD1. The CDR3 contains 15 residues. J lost 3 bases, V lost 6 bases, and 5 bases had no gene match. The CDR3 DNA is TGTGCCAGCAGGACAGGGGGCGCGGGCAAAAACATTCAGTACTTC. This codes for CASRTGGAGKNIQYF.

This clonotype was seen more than once but under ten times. This chain joins TRBV27 and TRBJ2-7, with a possible D match to TRBD2 (6 bases). V was shortened by 11 bases and J by 3 bases, with 26 bases between the two germline ends. Germline V gene data show CDR1 as MNHEY and CDR2 as SMNVEV (reference sequence). This CDR3 contains 16 residues. This chain's CDR3 is CAPLIRVGGKGYEQYF. CDR3 coding DNA: TGTGCCCCCCTAATCAGGGTCGGCGGGAAGGGCTACGAGCAGTACTTC.

The chain combines TRBV20-1 with TRBJ2-3; 9 bases map to TRBD2. The germline gives CDR1 DFQATT, CDR2 SNEGSKA (reference sequence). The V gene end was trimmed by 3 bases and the J gene end by 6 bases; junction bases not matched to a gene: 4. The CDR3 is made up of 13 amino acids. CDR3 protein: CSASPSGRDTQYF. Written as DNA, the CDR3 is TGCAGTGCTAGTCCCAGCGGGAGGGATACGCAGTATTTT.

The J gene is TRBJ2-3, the V gene TRBV20-1; the D is unclear. This CDR3 is built from 20 residues. V shed 5 bases and J shed 0 bases, with 30 bases lying between them. The germline gives CDR1 DFQATT, CDR2 SNEGSKA (reference sequence). CDR3: CSALTSRASVDFFSTDTQYF. The DNA for the CDR3 is TGCAGTGCTCTCACCTCACGGGCCTCGGTAGATTTTTTTAGCACAGATACGCAGTATTTT.

This clonotype has more than one count but fewer than ten. This chain joins TRBV7-2 and TRBJ1-6, with unresolved D. The CDR3 spans 13 residues. Trimming pared 5 bases from V and 14 bases from J, leaving 16 bases between. The germline V gene encodes CDR1 SGHTA and CDR2 FQGNSA. CDR3 coding DNA: TGTGCCAGCAGCCTAAACCCCGAGGAGTCCCTCCACTTT. Its translation: CASSLNPEESLHF.

This clonotype was observed a few times. V gene TRBV6-5 combines with J gene TRBJ1-1; D perhaps matches TRBD1 (6 bases). Trimming took 5 bases from V and 1 from J, leaving 14 bases between them. The CDR3 is 15 residues long. Germline V gene sequence: CDR1 MNHEY, CDR2 SVGAGI. The CDR3 reads CASSGPGGQNTEAFF. The CDR3 DNA is TGTGCCAGCAGTGGCCCCGGGGGGCAGAACACTGAAGCTTTCTTT.

This clonotype was counted a few times. The chain uses TRBV20-1 and TRBJ2-7, with 9 nucleotides matching TRBD1. V was pared by 0 bases and J by 6 bases, with 15 bases of the junction left unmatched. The CDR3 runs 17 residues. CDR1 is DFQATT, CDR2 SNEGSKA, per germline (reference sequence). As DNA, the CDR3 is TGCAGTGCTAGAGATTCGACCAAACTGGACAGGGGTCGCGAGCAGTACTTC. Amino acids: CSARDSTKLDRGREQYF.

V usage is TRBV20-1 and J usage is TRBJ1-5; D remains ambiguous. Looked up from germline, CDR1 is DFQATT and CDR2 is SNEGSKA (reference sequence). The CDR3 is 15 residues long. Trimming pared 6 bases from V and 0 bases from J, leaving 15 bases between. CDR3 DNA sequence: TGCAGTGCCCTCAGGTCCCTAAATAGCAATCAGCCCCAGCATTTT. Its translation is CSALRSLNSNQPQHF.